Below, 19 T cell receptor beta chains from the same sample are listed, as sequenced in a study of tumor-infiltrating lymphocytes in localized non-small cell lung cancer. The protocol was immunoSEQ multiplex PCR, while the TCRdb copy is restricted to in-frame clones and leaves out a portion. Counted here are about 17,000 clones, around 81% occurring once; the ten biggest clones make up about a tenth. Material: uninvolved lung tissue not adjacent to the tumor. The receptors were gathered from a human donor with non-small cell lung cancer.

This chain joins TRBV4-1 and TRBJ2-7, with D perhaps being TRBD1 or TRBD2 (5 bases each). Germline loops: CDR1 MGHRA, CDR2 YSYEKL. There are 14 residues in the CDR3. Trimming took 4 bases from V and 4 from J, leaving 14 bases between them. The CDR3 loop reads CASSPGTVGYEQYF. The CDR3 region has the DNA TGCGCCAGCAGCCCCGGGACCGTGGGGTACGAGCAGTACTTC.

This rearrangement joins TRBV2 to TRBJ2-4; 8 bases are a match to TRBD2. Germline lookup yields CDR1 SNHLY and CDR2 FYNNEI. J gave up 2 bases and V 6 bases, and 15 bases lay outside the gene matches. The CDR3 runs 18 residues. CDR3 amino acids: CASSPIGRGGYTKNIQYF. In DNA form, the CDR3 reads TGTGCCAGCAGCCCTATCGGGAGGGGGGGTTACACCAAAAACATTCAGTACTTC.

CDR3 in DNA: TGTGCCAGCATCCCGGTCTCTGGGGCCAACGTCCTGACTTTC. Its protein product is CASIPVSGANVLTF. J is TRBJ2-6 and V is TRBV2, with unresolved D. With 7 bases removed from V and 0 bases from J, the gap between germline ends came to 7 bases. This CDR3 comprises 14 residues. Per germline, CDR1 SNHLY and CDR2 FYNNEI.

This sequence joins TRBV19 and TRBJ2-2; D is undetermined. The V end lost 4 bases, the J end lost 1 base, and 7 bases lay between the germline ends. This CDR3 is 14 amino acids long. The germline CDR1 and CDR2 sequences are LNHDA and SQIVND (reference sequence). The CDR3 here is CASSTSGNTGELFF. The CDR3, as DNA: TGTGCCAGTAGTACCTCAGGGAACACCGGGGAGCTGTTTTTT. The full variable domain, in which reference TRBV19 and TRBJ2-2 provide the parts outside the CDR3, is DGGITQSPKYLFRKEGQNVTLSCEQNLNHDAMYWYRQDPGQGLRLIYYSQIVNDFQKGDIAEGYSVSREKKESFPLTVTSAQKNPTAFYLCASSTSGNTGELFFGEGSRLTVL.

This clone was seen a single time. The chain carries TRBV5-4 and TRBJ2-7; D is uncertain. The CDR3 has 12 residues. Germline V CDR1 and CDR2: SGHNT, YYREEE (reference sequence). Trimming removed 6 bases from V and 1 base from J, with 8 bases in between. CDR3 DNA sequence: TGTGCCAGCATAGGGCCTTCCTACGAGCAGTACTTC. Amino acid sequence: CASIGPSYEQYF. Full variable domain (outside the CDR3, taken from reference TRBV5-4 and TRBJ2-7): ETGVTQSPTHLIKTRGQQVTLRCSSQSGHNTVSWYQQALGQGPQFIFQYYREEENGRGNFPPRFSGLQFPNYSSELNVNALELDDSALYLCASIGPSYEQYFGPGTRLTVT.

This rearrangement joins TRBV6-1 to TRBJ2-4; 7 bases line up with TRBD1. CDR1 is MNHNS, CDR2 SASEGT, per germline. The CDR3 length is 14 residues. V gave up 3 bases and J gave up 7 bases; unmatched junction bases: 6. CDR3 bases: TGTGCCAGCAGTGACAGGGGGACGGGGAACATTCAGTACTTC. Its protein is CASSDRGTGNIQYF.

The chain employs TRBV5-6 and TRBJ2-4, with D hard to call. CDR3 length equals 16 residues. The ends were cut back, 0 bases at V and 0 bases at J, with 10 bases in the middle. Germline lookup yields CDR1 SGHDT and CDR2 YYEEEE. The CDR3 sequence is CASSLGPYLAKNIQYF. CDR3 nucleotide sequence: TGTGCCAGCAGCTTGGGACCTTATCTAGCCAAAAACATTCAGTACTTC.

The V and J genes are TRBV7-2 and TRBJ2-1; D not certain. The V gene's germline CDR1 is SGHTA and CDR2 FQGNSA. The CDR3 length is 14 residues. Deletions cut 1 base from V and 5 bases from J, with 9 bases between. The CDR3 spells CASSLVAKHNEQFF. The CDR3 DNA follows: TGTGCCAGCAGCTTAGTCGCCAAACACAATGAGCAGTTCTTC. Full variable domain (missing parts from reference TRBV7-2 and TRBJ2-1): GAGVSQSPSNKVTEKGKDVELRCDPISGHTALYWYRQSLGQGLEFLIYFQGNSAPDKSGLPSDRFSAERTGGSVSTLTIQRTQQEDSAVYLCASSLVAKHNEQFFGPGTRLTVL.

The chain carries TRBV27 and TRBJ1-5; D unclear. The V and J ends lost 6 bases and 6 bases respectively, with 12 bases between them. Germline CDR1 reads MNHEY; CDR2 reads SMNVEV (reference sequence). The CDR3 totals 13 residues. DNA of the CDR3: TGTGCCAGCAGACAACAGAGATTTCAGCCCCAGCATTTT. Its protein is CASRQQRFQPQHF.

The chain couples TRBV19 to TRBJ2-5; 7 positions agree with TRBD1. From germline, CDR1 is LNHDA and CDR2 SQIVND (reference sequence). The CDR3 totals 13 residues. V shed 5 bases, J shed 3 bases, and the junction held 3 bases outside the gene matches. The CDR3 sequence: CASSRQGKETQYF. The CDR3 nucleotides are TGTGCCAGTAGTCGACAGGGAAAAGAGACCCAGTACTTC.

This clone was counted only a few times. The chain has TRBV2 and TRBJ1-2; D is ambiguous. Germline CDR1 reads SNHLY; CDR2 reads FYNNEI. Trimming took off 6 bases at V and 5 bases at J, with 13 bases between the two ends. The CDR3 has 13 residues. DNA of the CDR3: TGTGCCAGCAGGGAATACACTACGTATGGCTACACCTTC. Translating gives CASREYTTYGYTF.

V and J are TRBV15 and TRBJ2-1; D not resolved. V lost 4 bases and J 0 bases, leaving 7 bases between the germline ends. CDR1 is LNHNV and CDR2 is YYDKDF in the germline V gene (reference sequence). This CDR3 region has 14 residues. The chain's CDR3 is CATSTRTSYNEQFF. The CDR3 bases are TGTGCCACCAGCACCCGTACCTCCTACAATGAGCAGTTCTTC.

CDR3 DNA sequence: TGTGCCAGCAGTTTATTGCAGGGAGGGGCTGTTATTGCCGGCTACACCTTC. Amino acids: CASSLLQGGAVIAGYTF. The chain recombines TRBV28 with TRBJ1-2; a possible D gene is TRBD1 (5 bases). This CDR3 is 17 amino acids long. CDR1 and CDR2 from the germline V gene are MDHEN and SYDVKM. Trimming pared 1 base from V and 8 bases from J, leaving 23 bases between.

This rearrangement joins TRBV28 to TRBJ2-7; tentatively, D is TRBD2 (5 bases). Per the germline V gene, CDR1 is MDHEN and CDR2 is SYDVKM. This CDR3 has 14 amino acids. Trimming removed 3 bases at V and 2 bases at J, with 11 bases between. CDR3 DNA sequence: TGTGCCAGCAGTTTCCGGACTGTTACCTACGAGCAGTACTTC. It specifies CASSFRTVTYEQYF.

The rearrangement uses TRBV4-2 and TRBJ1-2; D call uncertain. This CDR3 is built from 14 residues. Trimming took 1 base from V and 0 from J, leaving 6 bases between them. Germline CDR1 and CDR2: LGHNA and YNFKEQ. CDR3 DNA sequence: TGTGCCAGCAGCCAAGTTGCCACTAACTATGGCTACACCTTC. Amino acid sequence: CASSQVATNYGYTF.

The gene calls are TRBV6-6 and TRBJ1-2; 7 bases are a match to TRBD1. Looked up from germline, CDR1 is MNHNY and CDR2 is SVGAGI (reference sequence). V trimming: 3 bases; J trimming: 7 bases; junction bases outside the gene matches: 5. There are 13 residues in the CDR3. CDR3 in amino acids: CASSYEGGRGYTF. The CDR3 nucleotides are TGTGCCAGCAGTTATGAAGGGGGCCGTGGCTACACCTTC.

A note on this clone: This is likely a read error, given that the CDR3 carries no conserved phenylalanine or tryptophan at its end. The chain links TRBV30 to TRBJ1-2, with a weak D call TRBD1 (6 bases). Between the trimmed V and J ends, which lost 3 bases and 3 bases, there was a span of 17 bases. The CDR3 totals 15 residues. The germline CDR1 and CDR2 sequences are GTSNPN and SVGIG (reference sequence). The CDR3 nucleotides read TGTGCCTGGAGATCTGGACAGCCGGGGGACTATGGCTACACCCTC. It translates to CAWRSGQPGDYGYTL.

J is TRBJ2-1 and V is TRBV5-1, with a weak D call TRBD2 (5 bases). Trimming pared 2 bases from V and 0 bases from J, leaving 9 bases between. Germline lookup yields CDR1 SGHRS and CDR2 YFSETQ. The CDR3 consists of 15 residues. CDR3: CASSLTADSYNEQFF. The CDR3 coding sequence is TGCGCCAGCAGCTTAACAGCGGACTCCTACAATGAGCAGTTCTTC.

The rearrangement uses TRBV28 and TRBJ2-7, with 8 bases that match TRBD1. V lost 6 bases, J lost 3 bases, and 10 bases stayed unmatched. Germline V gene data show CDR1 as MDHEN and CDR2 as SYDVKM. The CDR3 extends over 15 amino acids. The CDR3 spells CASSTPGQAVYEQYF. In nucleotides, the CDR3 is TGTGCCAGCAGCACCCCGGGACAGGCGGTCTACGAGCAGTACTTC.